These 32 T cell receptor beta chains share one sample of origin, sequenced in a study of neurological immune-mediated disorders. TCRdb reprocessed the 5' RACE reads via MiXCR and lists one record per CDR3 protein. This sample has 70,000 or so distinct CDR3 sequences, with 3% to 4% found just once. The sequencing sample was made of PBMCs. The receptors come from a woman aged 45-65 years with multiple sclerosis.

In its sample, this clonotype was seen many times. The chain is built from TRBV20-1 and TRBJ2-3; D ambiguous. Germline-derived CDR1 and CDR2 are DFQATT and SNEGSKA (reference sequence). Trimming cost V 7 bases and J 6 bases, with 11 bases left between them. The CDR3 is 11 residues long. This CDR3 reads CSVKSRDTQYF. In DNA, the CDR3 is TGCAGTGTCAAGTCCAGGGATACGCAGTATTTT.

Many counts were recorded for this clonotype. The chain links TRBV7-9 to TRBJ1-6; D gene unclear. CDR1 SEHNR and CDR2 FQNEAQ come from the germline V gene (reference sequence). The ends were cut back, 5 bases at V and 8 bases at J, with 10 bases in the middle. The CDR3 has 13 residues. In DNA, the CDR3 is TGTGCCAGCAGCCGGATTGGGGATTCACCCCTCCACTTT. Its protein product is CASSRIGDSPLHF.

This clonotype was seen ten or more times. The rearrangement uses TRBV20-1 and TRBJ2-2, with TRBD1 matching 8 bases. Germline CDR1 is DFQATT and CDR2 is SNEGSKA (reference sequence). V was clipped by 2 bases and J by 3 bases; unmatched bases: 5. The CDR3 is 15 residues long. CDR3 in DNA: TGCAGTGCTAGACAGGGGGCGCGGGACACCGGGGAGCTGTTTTTT. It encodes CSARQGARDTGELFF.

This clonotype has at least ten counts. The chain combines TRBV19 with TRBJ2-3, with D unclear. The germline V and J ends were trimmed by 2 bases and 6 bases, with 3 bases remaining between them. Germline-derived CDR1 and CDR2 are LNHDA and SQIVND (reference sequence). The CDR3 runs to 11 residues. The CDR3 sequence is CASSISDTQYF. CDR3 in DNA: TGTGCCAGTAGTATATCCGATACGCAGTATTTT. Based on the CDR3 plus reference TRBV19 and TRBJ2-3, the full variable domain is DGGITQSPKYLFRKEGQNVTLSCEQNLNHDAMYWYRQDPGQGLRLIYYSQIVNDFQKGDIAEGYSVSREKKESFPLTVTSAQKNPTAFYLCASSISDTQYFGPGTRLTVL.

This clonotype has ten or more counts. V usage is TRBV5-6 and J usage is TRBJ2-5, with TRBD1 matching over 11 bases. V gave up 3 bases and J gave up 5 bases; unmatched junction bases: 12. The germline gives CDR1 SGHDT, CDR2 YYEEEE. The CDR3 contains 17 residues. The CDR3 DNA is TGTGCCAGCAGCTCTGGACAGGGGGCGCCCCTTGGGGAGACCCAGTACTTC. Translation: CASSSGQGAPLGETQYF.

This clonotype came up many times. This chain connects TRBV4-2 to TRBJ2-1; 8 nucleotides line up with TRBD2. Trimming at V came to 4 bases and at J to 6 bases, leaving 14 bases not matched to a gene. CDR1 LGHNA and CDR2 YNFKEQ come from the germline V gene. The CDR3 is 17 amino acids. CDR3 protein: CASSPGGNGRAGNEQFF. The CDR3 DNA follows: TGTGCCAGCAGCCCGGGCGGGAACGGGAGGGCCGGCAATGAGCAGTTCTTC.

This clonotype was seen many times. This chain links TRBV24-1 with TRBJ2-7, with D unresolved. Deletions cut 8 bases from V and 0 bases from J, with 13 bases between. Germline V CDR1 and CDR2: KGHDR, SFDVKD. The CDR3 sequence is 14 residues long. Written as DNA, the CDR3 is TGTGCCACCAACCCTCCGACGCTCTCCTACGAGCAGTACTTC. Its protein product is CATNPPTLSYEQYF.

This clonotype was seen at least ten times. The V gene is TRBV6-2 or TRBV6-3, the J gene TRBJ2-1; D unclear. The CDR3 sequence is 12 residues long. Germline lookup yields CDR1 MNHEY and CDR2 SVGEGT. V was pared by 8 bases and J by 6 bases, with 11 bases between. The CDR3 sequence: CASSSIGNEQFF. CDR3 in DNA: TGTGCCAGCTCGTCGATAGGCAATGAGCAGTTCTTC.

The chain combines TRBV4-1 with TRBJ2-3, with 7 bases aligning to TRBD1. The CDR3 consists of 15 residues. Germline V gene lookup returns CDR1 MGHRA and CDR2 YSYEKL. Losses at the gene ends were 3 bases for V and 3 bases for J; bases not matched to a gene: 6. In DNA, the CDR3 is TGCGCCAGCAGCCACTCGACAGGGAGTACAGATACGCAGTATTTT. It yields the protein CASSHSTGSTDTQYF.

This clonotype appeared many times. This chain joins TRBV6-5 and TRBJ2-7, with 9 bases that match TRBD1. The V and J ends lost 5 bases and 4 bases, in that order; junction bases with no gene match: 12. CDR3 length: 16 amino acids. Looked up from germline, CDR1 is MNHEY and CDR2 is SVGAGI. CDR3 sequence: CASSRSHRGRGYEQYF. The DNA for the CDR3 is TGTGCCAGCAGTCGAAGCCACAGGGGGCGCGGGTACGAGCAGTACTTC.

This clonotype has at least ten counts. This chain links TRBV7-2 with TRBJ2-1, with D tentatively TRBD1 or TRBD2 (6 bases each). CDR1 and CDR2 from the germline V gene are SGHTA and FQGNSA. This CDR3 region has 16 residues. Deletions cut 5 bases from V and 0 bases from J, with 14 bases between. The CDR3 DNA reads TGTGCCAGCAGCCCACGGGGGCTCAGCTCCTACAATGAGCAGTTCTTC. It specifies CASSPRGLSSYNEQFF. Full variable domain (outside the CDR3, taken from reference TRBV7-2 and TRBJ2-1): GAGVSQSPSNKVTEKGKDVELRCDPISGHTALYWYRQSLGQGLEFLIYFQGNSAPDKSGLPSDRFSAERTGGSVSTLTIQRTQQEDSAVYLCASSPRGLSSYNEQFFGPGTRLTVL.

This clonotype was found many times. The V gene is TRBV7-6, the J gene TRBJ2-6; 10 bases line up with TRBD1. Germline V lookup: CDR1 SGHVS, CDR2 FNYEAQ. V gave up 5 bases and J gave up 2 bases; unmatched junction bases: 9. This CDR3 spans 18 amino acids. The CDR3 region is CASSTIRDRGPGANVLTF. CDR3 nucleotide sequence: TGTGCCAGCAGCACAATCCGGGACAGGGGTCCTGGGGCCAACGTCCTGACTTTC.

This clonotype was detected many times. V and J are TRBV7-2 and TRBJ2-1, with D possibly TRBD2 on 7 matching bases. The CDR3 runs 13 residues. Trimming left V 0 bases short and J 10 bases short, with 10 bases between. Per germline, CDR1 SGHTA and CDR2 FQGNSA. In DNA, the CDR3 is TGTGCCAGCAGCTTAGCTAGGGGGGGGGAGCAGTTCTTC. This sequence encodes CASSLARGGEQFF.

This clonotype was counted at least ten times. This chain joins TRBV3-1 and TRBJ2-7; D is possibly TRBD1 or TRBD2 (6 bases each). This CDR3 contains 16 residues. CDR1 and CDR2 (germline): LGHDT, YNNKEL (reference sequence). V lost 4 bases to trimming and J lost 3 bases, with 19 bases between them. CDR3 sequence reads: CASSPGAGLYLYEQYF. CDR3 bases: TGTGCCAGCAGCCCAGGGGCGGGACTGTACCTCTACGAGCAGTACTTC.

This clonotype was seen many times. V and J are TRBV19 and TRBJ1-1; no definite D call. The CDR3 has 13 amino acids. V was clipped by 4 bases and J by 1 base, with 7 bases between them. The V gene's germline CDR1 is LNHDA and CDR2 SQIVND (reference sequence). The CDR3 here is CASSTQRNTEAFF. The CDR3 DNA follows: TGTGCCAGTAGTACACAAAGGAACACTGAAGCTTTCTTT.

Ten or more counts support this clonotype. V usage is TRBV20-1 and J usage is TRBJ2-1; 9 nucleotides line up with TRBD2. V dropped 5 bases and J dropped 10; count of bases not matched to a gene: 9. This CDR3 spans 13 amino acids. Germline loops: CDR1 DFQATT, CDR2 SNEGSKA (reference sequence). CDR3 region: CSARGGVGLEQFF. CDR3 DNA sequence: TGCAGTGCTCGCGGGGGGGTGGGTTTAGAGCAGTTCTTC.

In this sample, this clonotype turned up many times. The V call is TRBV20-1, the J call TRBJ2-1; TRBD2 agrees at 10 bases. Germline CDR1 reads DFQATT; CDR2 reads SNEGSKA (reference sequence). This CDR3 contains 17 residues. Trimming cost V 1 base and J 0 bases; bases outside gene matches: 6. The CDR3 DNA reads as TGCAGTGCTAGAGGGTGGGCTAGCGGGGGCTCCTACAATGAGCAGTTCTTC. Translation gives CSARGWASGGSYNEQFF.

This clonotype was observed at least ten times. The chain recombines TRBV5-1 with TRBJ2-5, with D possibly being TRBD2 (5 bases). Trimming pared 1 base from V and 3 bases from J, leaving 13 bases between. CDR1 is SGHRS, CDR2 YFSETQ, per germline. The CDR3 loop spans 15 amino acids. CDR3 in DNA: TGCGCCAGCAGCTTGAACGGGAACAGTGAAGAGACCCAGTACTTC. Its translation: CASSLNGNSEETQYF. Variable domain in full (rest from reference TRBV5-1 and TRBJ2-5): KAGVTQTPRYLIKTRGQQVTLSCSPISGHRSVSWYQQTPGQGLQFLFEYFSETQRNKGNFPGRFSGRQFSNSRSEMNVSTLELGDSALYLCASSLNGNSEETQYFGPGTRLLVL.

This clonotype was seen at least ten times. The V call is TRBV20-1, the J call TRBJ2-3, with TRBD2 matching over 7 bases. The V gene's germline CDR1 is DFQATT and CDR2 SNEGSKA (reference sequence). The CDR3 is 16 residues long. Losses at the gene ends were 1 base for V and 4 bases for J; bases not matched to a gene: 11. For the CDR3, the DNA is TGCAGTGCTAGAGCCCGGGACTACCTCCCCCCAGATACGCAGTATTTT. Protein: CSARARDYLPPDTQYF.

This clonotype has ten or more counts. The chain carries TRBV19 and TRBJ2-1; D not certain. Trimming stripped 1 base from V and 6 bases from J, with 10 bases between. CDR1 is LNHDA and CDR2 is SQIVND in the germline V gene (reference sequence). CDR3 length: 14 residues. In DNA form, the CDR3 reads TGTGCCAGTAGTATAGGAGGCACTACCAATGAGCAGTTCTTC. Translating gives CASSIGGTTNEQFF.

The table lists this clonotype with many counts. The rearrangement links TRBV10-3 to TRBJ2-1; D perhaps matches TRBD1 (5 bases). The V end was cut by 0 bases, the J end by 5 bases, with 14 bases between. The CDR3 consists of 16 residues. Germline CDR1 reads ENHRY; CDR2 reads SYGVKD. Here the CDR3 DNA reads TGTGCCATCAGTGAGTCAGTGGCAGGGAAGGACAATGAGCAGTTCTTC. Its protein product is CAISESVAGKDNEQFF.

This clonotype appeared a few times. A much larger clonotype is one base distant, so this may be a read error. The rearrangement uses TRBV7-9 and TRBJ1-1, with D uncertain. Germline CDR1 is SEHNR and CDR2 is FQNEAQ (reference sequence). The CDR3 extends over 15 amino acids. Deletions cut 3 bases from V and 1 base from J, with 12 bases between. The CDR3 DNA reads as TGTGCCAGCAGCTTTTACAGTTTCAGGAACACTGAAGCTTTCTTT. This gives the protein CASSFYSFRNTEAFF.

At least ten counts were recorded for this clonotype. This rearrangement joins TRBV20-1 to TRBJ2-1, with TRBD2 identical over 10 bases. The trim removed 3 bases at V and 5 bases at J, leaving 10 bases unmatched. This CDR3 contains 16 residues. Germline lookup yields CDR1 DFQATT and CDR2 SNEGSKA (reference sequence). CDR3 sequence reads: CSASDGRTSGNNEQFF. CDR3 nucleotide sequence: TGCAGTGCTAGCGACGGTCGGACTAGCGGAAACAATGAGCAGTTCTTC.

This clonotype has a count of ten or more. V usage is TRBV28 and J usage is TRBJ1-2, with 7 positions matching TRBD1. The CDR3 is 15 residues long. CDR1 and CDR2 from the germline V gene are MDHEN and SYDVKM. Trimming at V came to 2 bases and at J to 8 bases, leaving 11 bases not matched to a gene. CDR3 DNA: TGTGCCAGCAGTTTACCTCAGGGGGGGCGGAGAGGCTACACCTTC. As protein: CASSLPQGGRRGYTF.

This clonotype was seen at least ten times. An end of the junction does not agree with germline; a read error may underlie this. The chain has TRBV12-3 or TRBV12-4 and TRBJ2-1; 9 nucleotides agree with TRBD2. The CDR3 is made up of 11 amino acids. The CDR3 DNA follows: TGTGCCAGCAGTGTAGCGGGAGTACCGTTCTTC. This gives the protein CASSVAGVPFF.

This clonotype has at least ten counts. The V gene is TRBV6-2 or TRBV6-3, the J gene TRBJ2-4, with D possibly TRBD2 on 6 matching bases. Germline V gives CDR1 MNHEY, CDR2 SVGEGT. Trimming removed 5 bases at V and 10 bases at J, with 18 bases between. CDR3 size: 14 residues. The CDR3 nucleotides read TGTGCCAGCAGTCCATCCCCGACCGGAGGGATTCAGTACTTC. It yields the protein CASSPSPTGGIQYF.

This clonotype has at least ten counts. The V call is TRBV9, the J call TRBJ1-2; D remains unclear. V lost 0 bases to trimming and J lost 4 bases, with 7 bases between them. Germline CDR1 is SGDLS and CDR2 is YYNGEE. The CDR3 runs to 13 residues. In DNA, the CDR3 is TGTGCCAGCAGCGTAGAGGACGGCTATGGCTACACCTTC. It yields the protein CASSVEDGYGYTF.

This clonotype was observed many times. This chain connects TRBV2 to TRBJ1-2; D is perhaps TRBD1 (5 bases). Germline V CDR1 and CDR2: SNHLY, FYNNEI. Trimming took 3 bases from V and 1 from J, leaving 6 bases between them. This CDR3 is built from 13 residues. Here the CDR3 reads CASSEGVNYGYTF. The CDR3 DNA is TGTGCCAGCAGTGAGGGGGTTAACTATGGCTACACCTTC. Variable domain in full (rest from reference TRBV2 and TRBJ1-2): EPEVTQTPSHQVTQMGQEVILRCVPISNHLYFYWYRQILGQKVEFLVSFYNNEISEKSEIFDDQFSVERPDGSNFTLKIRSTKLEDSAMYFCASSEGVNYGYTFGSGTRLTVV.

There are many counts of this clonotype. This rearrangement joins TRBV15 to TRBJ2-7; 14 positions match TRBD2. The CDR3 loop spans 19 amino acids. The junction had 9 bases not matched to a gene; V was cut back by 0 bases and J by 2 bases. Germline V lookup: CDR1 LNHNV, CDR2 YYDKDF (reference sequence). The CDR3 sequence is CATSREGTSGGPYPYEQYV. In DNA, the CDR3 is TGTGCCACCAGCAGAGAAGGGACTAGCGGGGGCCCTTATCCCTACGAGCAGTACGTC.

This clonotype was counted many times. The CDR3 nucleotides are TGCGCCAGCAGCGTGGACAGGGGATTTGTGCAGTACGTC. It is translated as CASSVDRGFVQYV. This sequence joins TRBV5-1 and TRBJ2-7; 9 nucleotides match TRBD1. Looked up from germline, CDR1 is SGHRS and CDR2 is YFSETQ. Germline trimming cut 4 bases from V and 9 bases from J; bases unmatched to any gene: 8. The CDR3 length is 13 residues.

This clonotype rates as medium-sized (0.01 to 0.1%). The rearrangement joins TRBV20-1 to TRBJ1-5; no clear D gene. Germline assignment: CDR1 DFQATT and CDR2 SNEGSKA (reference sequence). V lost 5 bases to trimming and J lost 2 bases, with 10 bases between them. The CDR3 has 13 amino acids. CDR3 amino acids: CSAGGKGNQPQHF. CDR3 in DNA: TGCAGTGCTGGAGGGAAGGGCAATCAGCCCCAGCATTTT.

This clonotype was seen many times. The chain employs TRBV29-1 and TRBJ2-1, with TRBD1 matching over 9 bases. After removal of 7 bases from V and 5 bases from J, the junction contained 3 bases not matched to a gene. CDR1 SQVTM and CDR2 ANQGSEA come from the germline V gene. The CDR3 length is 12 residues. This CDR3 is CSARTGDNEQFF. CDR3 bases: TGCAGCGCCCGGACAGGGGACAATGAGCAGTTCTTC.